This T cell receptor (beta chain) was identified during a study of T-cell reconstitution after alpha-beta-depleted transplantation in children. Unique molecular identifiers were built into the TCRbeta library. One entry per CDR3 protein results from TCRdb running MiXCR on the PCR reads. The sample includes some 310,000 distinct CDR3 sequences, approximately 20% of them seen just once. A note on this clonotype: The conserved phenylalanine or tryptophan is not found at the CDR3 terminus, so this likely reflects a read error.

The receptor comes from a male patient under 18 who had a stem cell transplant for acute lymphoblastic leukemia, so the T cells may come from the graft donor. The sequences come from PBMCs, mostly from graft donor cells, collected 180 days after TCRalphabeta/CD19-depleted stem cell transplant.

The CDR3 DNA is TGTGCCAGCAGCCCGCGCGCGGTGCAGGGCTACGAGCAGTACTTA. Amino acid sequence: CASSPRAVQGYEQYL. The V gene is TRBV7-9, the J gene TRBJ2-7, with D possibly being TRBD1 (5 bases). There are 15 residues in the CDR3. Trimming took 5 bases from V and 3 from J, leaving 17 bases between them. The germline V gene has CDR1 SEHNR and CDR2 FQNEAQ (reference sequence).